The clone carrying this TCR beta chain was observed once. The antigen is unknown. The CDR3 has 14 amino acids. The ends lost 8 bases at V and 0 bases at J; junction bases unmatched: 4. Germline-derived CDR1 and CDR2 are LNHDA and SQIVND (reference sequence). Produced via immunoSEQ multiplex PCR; TCRdb's table is partial and in-frame only. The sample shows over 65,000 clones, roughly 80% of them seen only once. This entry comes from a study of OX40 agonist ivuxolimab in advanced cancers. Points from the study as a whole: On average, a greater number of expanded clones characterised CD8+ T cells relative to CD4+. Partial responders treated at 0.1-3.0 mg/kg exhibited clonal expansion among the lowest measured.

If patients had autoimmune disease history or systemic immunosuppression, they were excluded. This sequence originates from an adult with an advanced solid tumor such as melanoma, head and neck, liver or kidney cancer. Sequenced material: CD4+ or CD8+ T cells sorted from blood, taken in a trial of the OX40 agonist ivuxolimab. This chain joins TRBV19 and TRBJ2-3; 8 bases fit TRBD1. CDR3 amino acids: CASGDRRSTDTQYF. The CDR3 region has the DNA TGTGCCAGTGGGGACAGGCGGAGCACAGATACGCAGTATTTT.